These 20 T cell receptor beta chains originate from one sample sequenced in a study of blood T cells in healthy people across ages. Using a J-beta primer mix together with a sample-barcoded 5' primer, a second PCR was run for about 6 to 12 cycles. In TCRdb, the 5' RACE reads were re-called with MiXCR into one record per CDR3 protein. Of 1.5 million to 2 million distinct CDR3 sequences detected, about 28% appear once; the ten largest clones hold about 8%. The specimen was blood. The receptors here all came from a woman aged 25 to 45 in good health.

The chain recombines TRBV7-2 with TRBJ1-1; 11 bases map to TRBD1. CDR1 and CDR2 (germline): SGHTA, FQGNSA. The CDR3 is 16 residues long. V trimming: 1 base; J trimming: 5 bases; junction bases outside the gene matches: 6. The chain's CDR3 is CASSLDGTGGGTEAFF. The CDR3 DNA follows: TGTGCCAGCAGCTTAGATGGGACAGGGGGAGGAACTGAAGCTTTCTTT.

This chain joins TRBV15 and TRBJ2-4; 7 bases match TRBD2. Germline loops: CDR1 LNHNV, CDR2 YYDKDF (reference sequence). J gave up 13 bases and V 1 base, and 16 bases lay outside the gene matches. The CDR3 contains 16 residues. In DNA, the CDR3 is TGTGCCACCAGCAGAGGGGACGCCGGCGGCAGCGGGGAGCAGTACTTC. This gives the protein CATSRGDAGGSGEQYF.

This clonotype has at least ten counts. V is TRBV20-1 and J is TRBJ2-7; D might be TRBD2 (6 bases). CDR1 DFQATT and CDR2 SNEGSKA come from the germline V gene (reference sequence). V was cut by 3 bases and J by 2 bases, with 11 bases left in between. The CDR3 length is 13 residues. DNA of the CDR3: TGCAGTGCTAGGACCGCGGGGACCTACGAGCAGTACTTC. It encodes CSARTAGTYEQYF.

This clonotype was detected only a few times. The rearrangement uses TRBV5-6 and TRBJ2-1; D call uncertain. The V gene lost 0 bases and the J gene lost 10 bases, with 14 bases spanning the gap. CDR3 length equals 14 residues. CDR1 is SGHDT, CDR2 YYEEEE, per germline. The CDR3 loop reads CASSLDQGPREQFF. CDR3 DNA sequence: TGTGCCAGCAGCTTGGACCAAGGGCCTCGGGAGCAGTTCTTC.

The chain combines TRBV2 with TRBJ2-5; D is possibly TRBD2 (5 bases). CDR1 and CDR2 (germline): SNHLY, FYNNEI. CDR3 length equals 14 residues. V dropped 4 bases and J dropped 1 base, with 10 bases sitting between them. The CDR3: CASSADWTQETQYF. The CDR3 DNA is TGTGCCAGCAGTGCGGACTGGACCCAAGAGACCCAGTACTTC. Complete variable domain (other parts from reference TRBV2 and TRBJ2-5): EPEVTQTPSHQVTQMGQEVILRCVPISNHLYFYWYRQILGQKVEFLVSFYNNEISEKSEIFDDQFSVERPDGSNFTLKIRSTKLEDSAMYFCASSADWTQETQYFGPGTRLLVL.

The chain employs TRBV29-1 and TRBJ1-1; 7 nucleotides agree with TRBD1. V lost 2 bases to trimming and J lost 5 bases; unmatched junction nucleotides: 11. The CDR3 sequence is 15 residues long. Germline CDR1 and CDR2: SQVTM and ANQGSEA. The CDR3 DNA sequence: TGCAGCGTTGAAAGGGGGCAGGGGTCGGGGACTGAAGCTTTCTTT. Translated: CSVERGQGSGTEAFF.

CDR3 in DNA: TGTGCCAGCAGCTTAGTAGGGGACAGGGTTGAAAAACTGTTTTTT. It is translated as CASSLVGDRVEKLFF. The rearrangement joins TRBV5-6 to TRBJ1-4, with 9 positions matching TRBD1. The ends lost 2 bases at V and 7 bases at J; junction bases unmatched: 6. Germline loops: CDR1 SGHDT, CDR2 YYEEEE. This CDR3 comprises 15 residues. The full variable domain, in which reference TRBV5-6 and TRBJ1-4 provide the parts outside the CDR3, is DAGVTQSPTHLIKTRGQQVTLRCSPKSGHDTVSWYQQALGQGPQFIFQYYEEEERQRGNFPDRFSGHQFPNYSSELNVNALLLGDSALYLCASSLVGDRVEKLFFGSGTQLSVL.

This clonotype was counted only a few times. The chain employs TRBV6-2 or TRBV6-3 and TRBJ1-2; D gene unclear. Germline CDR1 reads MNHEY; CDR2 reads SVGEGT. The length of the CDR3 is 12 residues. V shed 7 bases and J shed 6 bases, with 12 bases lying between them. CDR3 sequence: CASNDPGNGYTF. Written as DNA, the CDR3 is TGTGCCAGCAACGACCCGGGGAATGGCTACACCTTC.

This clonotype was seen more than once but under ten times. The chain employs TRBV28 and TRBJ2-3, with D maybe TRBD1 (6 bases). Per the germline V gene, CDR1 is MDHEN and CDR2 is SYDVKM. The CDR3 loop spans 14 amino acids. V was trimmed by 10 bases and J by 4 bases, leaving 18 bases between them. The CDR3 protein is CATSPQGRADTQYF. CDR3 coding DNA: TGTGCCACCAGCCCGCAGGGGCGGGCAGATACGCAGTATTTT.

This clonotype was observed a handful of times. The CDR3 spells CSVSPGLEETQYF. CDR3 bases: TGCAGTGTGAGTCCGGGACTAGAAGAGACCCAGTACTTC. The chain has TRBV20-1 and TRBJ2-5; 8 nucleotides line up with TRBD2. CDR1 is DFQATT, CDR2 SNEGSKA, per germline (reference sequence). The CDR3 is made up of 13 amino acids. J lost 3 bases, V lost 7 bases, and 7 bases had no gene match.

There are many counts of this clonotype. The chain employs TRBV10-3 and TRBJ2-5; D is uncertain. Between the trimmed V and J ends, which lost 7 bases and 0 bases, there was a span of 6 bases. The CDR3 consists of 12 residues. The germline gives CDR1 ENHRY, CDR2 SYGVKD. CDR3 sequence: CAITDNQETQYF. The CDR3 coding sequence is TGTGCCATCACAGACAACCAAGAGACCCAGTACTTC.

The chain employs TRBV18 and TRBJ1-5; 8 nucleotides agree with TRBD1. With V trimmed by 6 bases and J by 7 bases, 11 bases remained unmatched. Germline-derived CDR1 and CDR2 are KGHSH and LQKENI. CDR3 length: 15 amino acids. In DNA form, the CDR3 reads TGTGCCAGCTCTCTCCCTGACAGGGGTGGGCAGCCCCAGCATTTT. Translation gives CASSLPDRGGQPQHF.

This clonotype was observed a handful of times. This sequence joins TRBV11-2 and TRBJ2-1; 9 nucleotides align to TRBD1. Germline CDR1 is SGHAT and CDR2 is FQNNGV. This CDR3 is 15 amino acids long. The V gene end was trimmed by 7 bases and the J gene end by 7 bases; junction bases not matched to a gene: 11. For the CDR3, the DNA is TGTGCCAGCAACGCGGGACAGGGTTTTCGTAATGAGCAGTTCTTC. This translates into CASNAGQGFRNEQFF.

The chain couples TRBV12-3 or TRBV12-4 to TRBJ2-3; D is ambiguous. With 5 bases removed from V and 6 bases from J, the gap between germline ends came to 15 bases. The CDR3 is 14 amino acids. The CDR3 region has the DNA TGTGCCAGCAGTCTGCCCGCGTTGAGTGATACGCAGTATTTT. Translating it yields CASSLPALSDTQYF.

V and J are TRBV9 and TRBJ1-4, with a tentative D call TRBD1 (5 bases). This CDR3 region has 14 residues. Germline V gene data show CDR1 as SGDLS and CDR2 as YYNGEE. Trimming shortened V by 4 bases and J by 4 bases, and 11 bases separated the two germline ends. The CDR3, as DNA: TGTGCCAGCAGCCGAGACAGCATTAATGAAAAACTGTTTTTT. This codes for CASSRDSINEKLFF.

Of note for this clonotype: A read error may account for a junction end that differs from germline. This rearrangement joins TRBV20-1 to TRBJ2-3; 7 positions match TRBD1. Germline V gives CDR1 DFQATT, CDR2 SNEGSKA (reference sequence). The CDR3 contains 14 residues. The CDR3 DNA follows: TGTAGTGCTCGTAGACAGGGCCGCACAGATACGCAGTATTTT. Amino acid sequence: CSARRQGRTDTQYF.

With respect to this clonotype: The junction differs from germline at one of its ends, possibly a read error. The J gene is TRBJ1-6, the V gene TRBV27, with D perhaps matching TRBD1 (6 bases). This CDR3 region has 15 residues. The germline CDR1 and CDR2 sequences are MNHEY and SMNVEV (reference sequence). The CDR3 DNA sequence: TGTGCCAGCAGTCTATCATTGACAGGATCGACACCCCTCCACTTT. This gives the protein CASSLSLTGSTPLHF.

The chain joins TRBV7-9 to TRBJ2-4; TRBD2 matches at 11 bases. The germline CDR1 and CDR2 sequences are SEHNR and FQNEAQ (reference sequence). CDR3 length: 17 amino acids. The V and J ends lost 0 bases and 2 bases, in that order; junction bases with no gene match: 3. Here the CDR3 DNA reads TGTGCCAGCAGCTTAGCGACTAGCGGGAATTCCAAAAACATTCAGTACTTC. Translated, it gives CASSLATSGNSKNIQYF.

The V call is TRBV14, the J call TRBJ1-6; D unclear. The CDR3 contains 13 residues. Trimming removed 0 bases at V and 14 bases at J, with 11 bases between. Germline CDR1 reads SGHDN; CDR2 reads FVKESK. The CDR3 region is CASSQDNIRTLHF. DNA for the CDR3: TGTGCCAGCAGCCAAGATAACATTCGGACCCTCCACTTT.

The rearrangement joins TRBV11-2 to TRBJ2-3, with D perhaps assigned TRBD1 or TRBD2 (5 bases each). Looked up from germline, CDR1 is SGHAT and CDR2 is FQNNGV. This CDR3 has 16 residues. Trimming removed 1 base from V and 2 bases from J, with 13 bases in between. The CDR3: CASSLVTGTTTDTQYF. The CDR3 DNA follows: TGTGCCAGCAGCTTAGTCACCGGGACGACCACAGATACGCAGTATTTT.